This T cell receptor beta chain is from a study of early T cells in non-severe SARS-CoV-2 infection. TCRdb recomputed calls from the 5' RACE reads with MiXCR, one row per CDR3 protein. The data contain around 62,000 distinct CDR3 sequences, 4.9% of them seen just once; the ten biggest clones take up 4.9%. CDR1 and CDR2 from the germline V gene are SGHRS and YFSETQ. The CDR3 contains 15 residues. Trimming stripped 3 bases from V and 6 bases from J, with 15 bases between. The sequenced material came from whole blood. The chain uses TRBV5-1 and TRBJ2-2; no definite D call. The TCR was taken from an adult who was a healthcare worker with PCR-confirmed SARS-CoV-2 infection or an uninfected control (not recorded which). This chain's CDR3 is CASSWDSQVSGELFF. As DNA, the CDR3 is TGCGCCAGCAGCTGGGATTCACAAGTCTCCGGGGAGCTGTTTTTT.